This paragraph covers one TCR beta chain sequence. The data originate from a study of blood T cell repertoires in COVID-19. Study context: Sites in the United States, Italy and Spain provided acute and convalescent COVID-19 samples. T cells, B-cell-depleted T cells, or PBMCs supplied cDNA or gDNA.

In the authors' workflow: Researchers report that nucleated cell counts were estimated from reference gene primer amplification. Profiling relied on immunoSEQ multiplex PCR, and the TCRdb table lists in-frame clones only, not all of them. For V, J and clone size, that table is used; D and trimming come from the DNA. Among around 95,000 clones listed, around four fifths were seen once. Germline-derived CDR1 and CDR2 are SQVTM and ANQGSEA. V was pared by 1 base and J by 1 base, with 10 bases between. This CDR3 is 14 amino acids long. The chain carries TRBV29-1 and TRBJ1-1, with D possibly matching TRBD1 (5 bases). The source is a man between 65 and 85 years old with active or convalescent COVID-19. Material for sequencing was peripheral blood. In DNA, the CDR3 is TGCAGCGTTGAAGTGGGGGGTCGGAACACTGAAGCTTTCTTT. As protein: CSVEVGGRNTEAFF.